These 22 T cell receptor beta chains came from one sample sequenced in a study of early T cells in non-severe SARS-CoV-2 infection. TCRdb processed the 5' RACE reads anew with MiXCR; each CDR3 protein has one entry. The sample includes about 90,000 distinct CDR3 sequences, about an eighth of them seen just once. The specimen was whole blood, collected at baseline. The receptor source for this set is an adult who was a healthcare worker with PCR-confirmed SARS-CoV-2 infection or an uninfected control (not recorded which).

This clonotype was seen only a few times. The chain combines TRBV12-3 or TRBV12-4 with TRBJ2-5; TRBD2 matches 10 bases. The V and J ends lost 9 bases and 4 bases, in that order; junction bases with no gene match: 5. The CDR3 is 13 residues long. The CDR3 DNA reads TGTGCCAGACGAGCGGGGGGGGCAGAGACCCAGTACTTC. This translates into CARRAGGAETQYF.

The gene calls are TRBV12-3 or TRBV12-4 and TRBJ2-7, with a weak D call TRBD2 (6 bases). This CDR3 has 12 residues. Trimming pared 8 bases from V and 5 bases from J, leaving 13 bases between. The CDR3 nucleotides read TGTGCCAGCGGAGGGGCCGGGGACGAGCAGTACTTC. Encoded protein: CASGGAGDEQYF.

This clonotype was picked up many times. The chain employs TRBV7-3 and TRBJ2-5, with 7 positions matching TRBD2. Per germline, CDR1 SGHTA and CDR2 FQGTGA. The ends lost 3 bases at V and 2 bases at J; junction bases unmatched: 3. This CDR3 spans 14 amino acids. This CDR3 reads CASSFLADQETQYF. The CDR3 coding sequence is TGTGCCAGCAGCTTCCTAGCGGATCAAGAGACCCAGTACTTC.

The chain links TRBV11-2 to TRBJ2-3; 10 bases are shared with TRBD2. V was clipped by 5 bases and J by 6 bases; unmatched bases: 8. This CDR3 is 15 amino acids long. Per germline, CDR1 SGHAT and CDR2 FQNNGV. The CDR3 nucleotides read TGTGCCAGCAGCGGAAGCGGGGGGGCGTCGGATACGCAGTATTTT. Translation: CASSGSGGASDTQYF.

This clonotype has just a few counts. The CDR3 sequence: CASSPRTGKGNTIYF. The CDR3 DNA is TGTGCCAGCAGTCCAAGGACAGGGAAGGGAAACACCATATATTTT. J is TRBJ1-3 and V is TRBV27, with 8 bases aligning to TRBD1. V gave up 5 bases and J gave up 4 bases; unmatched junction bases: 7. CDR3 length equals 15 residues. Germline-derived CDR1 and CDR2 are MNHEY and SMNVEV (reference sequence).

The sample holds many counts of this clonotype. V is TRBV20-1 and J is TRBJ2-1; 7 bases line up with TRBD2. Germline CDR1 reads DFQATT; CDR2 reads SNEGSKA (reference sequence). This CDR3 has 14 amino acids. V dropped 3 bases and J dropped 8; count of bases not matched to a gene: 10. For the CDR3, the DNA is TGCAGTGCTAGCGGACTAGTTGGGATCGATGAGCAGTTCTTC. Translated, it gives CSASGLVGIDEQFF.

This rearrangement joins TRBV9 to TRBJ1-6; 7 bases match TRBD1. V was clipped by 0 bases and J by 0 bases; unmatched bases: 18. The length of the CDR3 is 22 residues. Germline CDR1 and CDR2: SGDLS and YYNGEE. The CDR3 DNA is TGTGCCAGCAGCGTAGCCCCCCTGACAGGGAAGGTTGGGGTCTCCTATAATTCACCCCTCCACTTT. This encodes CASSVAPLTGKVGVSYNSPLHF.

The V gene is TRBV21-1, the J gene TRBJ2-7. TRBV21-1 is classified as a pseudogene. The CDR3 loop spans 13 amino acids. The CDR3 loop is CASSKDSCYEQYF. CDR3 DNA: TGTGCCAGCAGCAAAGATTCCTGCTACGAGCAGTACTTC.

This clonotype has more than one count but fewer than ten. This chain joins TRBV20-1 and TRBJ2-3; D ambiguous. The CDR3 extends over 13 amino acids. V gave up 1 base and J gave up 6 bases, with 11 bases separating them. The germline V gene has CDR1 DFQATT and CDR2 SNEGSKA (reference sequence). The CDR3 DNA follows: TGCAGTGCTAGAGCTCCTCTCGGGGATACGCAGTATTTT. It is translated as CSARAPLGDTQYF.

The table lists this clonotype with a few counts. The rearrangement links TRBV24-1 to TRBJ2-1, with 7 bases aligning to TRBD2. The CDR3 is 14 amino acids. The ends lost 9 bases at V and 8 bases at J; junction bases unmatched: 12. Germline V gene data show CDR1 as KGHDR and CDR2 as SFDVKD. CDR3 amino acids: CATSPGGNLDEQFF. The CDR3 region has the DNA TGTGCCACCTCCCCGGGGGGTAATCTCGATGAGCAGTTCTTC.

This clonotype showed up just a few times. J is TRBJ1-4 and V is TRBV9; D is possibly TRBD1 (5 bases). From germline, CDR1 is SGDLS and CDR2 YYNGEE. The V end was cut by 5 bases, the J end by 8 bases, with 25 bases between. This CDR3 contains 17 residues. For the CDR3, the DNA is TGTGCCAGCAGTACATCCCAGGGACGCTCGAGGGACGAAAAACTGTTTTTT. Its translation: CASSTSQGRSRDEKLFF.

This clonotype was detected a few times. This chain connects TRBV5-4 to TRBJ2-2; D gene uncertain. Germline assignment: CDR1 SGHNT and CDR2 YYREEE (reference sequence). V gave up 4 bases and J gave up 5 bases, with 12 bases separating them. This CDR3 is 14 amino acids long. CDR3 residues: CASSLRSQTGELFF. CDR3 nucleotides: TGTGCCAGCAGCCTCCGAAGCCAGACCGGGGAGCTGTTTTTT.

This clonotype appeared a few times. CDR3 protein: CASSLPLGGGETQYF. The CDR3 bases are TGTGCCAGCAGCCTCCCGCTGGGGGGAGGAGAGACCCAGTACTTC. The rearrangement links TRBV12-3 or TRBV12-4 to TRBJ2-5, with D maybe TRBD2 (6 bases). The CDR3 contains 15 residues. V was shortened by 6 bases and J by 4 bases, with 18 bases between the two germline ends.

This clonotype was found a few times. The chain uses TRBV9 and TRBJ2-2; 8 nucleotides line up with TRBD1. CDR3 size: 16 residues. Germline trimming cut 1 base from V and 5 bases from J; bases unmatched to any gene: 7. Looked up from germline, CDR1 is SGDLS and CDR2 is YYNGEE. CDR3 sequence: CASSVYGTGQTGELFF. The CDR3 DNA sequence: TGTGCCAGCAGCGTATATGGGACAGGACAGACCGGGGAGCTGTTTTTT.

This clonotype was picked up a small number of times. The chain joins TRBV7-2 to TRBJ1-1; the match to TRBD1 covers 8 bases. The CDR3 runs 16 residues. V lost 4 bases, J lost 0 bases, and 7 bases stayed unmatched. Germline V gene sequence: CDR1 SGHTA, CDR2 FQGNSA. The CDR3 bases are TGTGCCAGCAGCTGGGGGACAGGAAGTATGAACACTGAAGCTTTCTTT. It specifies CASSWGTGSMNTEAFF.

The chain links TRBV9 to TRBJ2-1; 12 nucleotides align to TRBD2. The CDR3 consists of 18 residues. V gave up 5 bases and J gave up 3 bases; unmatched junction bases: 12. Germline V lookup: CDR1 SGDLS, CDR2 YYNGEE. CDR3 coding DNA: TGTGCCAGCAGTTCTGGGTCTGGACTAGCGGGATACTACAATGAGCAGTTCTTC. This encodes CASSSGSGLAGYYNEQFF.

This clonotype was seen a few times. The V gene is TRBV7-9, the J gene TRBJ2-1; D gene ambiguous. Looked up from germline, CDR1 is SEHNR and CDR2 is FQNEAQ (reference sequence). The CDR3 is 13 amino acids. V was shortened by 1 base and J by 6 bases, with 7 bases between the two germline ends. The CDR3 coding sequence is TGTGCCAGCAGCTTAGAGGGCATCAATGAGCAGTTCTTC. Amino acids: CASSLEGINEQFF.

The chain joins TRBV20-1 to TRBJ2-1; 12 nucleotides align to TRBD1. CDR3 length equals 18 residues. Germline V gives CDR1 DFQATT, CDR2 SNEGSKA (reference sequence). Trimming at V came to 5 bases and at J to 0 bases, leaving 11 bases not matched to a gene. CDR3 bases: TGCAGTGCTCCAGGGACAGGGGGCGCCCCCCGCTCCTACAATGAGCAGTTCTTC. This sequence encodes CSAPGTGGAPRSYNEQFF.

V gene TRBV6-6 combines with J gene TRBJ2-5; the D gene could be TRBD1 or TRBD2 (5 bases each). The CDR3 is made up of 17 amino acids. The germline V and J ends were trimmed by 2 bases and 1 base, with 17 bases remaining between them. Germline CDR1 is MNHNY and CDR2 is SVGAGI (reference sequence). The CDR3: CASSYPRSGGTQETQYF. In nucleotides, the CDR3 is TGTGCCAGCAGTTACCCCCGGTCGGGTGGGACCCAAGAGACCCAGTACTTC.

This rearrangement joins TRBV14 to TRBJ2-6, with D perhaps given as TRBD1 or TRBD2 (6 bases each). V was pared by 0 bases and J by 0 bases, with 12 bases between. The V gene's germline CDR1 is SGHDN and CDR2 FVKESK. This CDR3 has 18 amino acids. CDR3 amino acids: CASSQEQGLFSGANVLTF. The CDR3 coding sequence is TGTGCCAGCAGCCAAGAACAGGGACTTTTCTCTGGGGCCAACGTCCTGACTTTC.

This clonotype was observed a single time. This chain links TRBV28 with TRBJ1-1; no clear D. The CDR3 consists of 12 residues. Trimming took off 0 bases at V and 7 bases at J, with 6 bases between the two ends. Germline CDR1 is MDHEN and CDR2 is SYDVKM. This CDR3 reads CASSLWSVEAFF. CDR3 sequence (DNA): TGTGCCAGCAGTTTATGGTCAGTTGAAGCTTTCTTT. Full variable domain (remainder filled in from reference TRBV28 and TRBJ1-1): DVKVTQSSRYLVKRTGEKVFLECVQDMDHENMFWYRQDPGLGLRLIYFSYDVKMKEKGDIPEGYSVSREKKERFSLILESASTNQTSMYLCASSLWSVEAFFGQGTRLTVV.

The chain's CDR3 is CATQDVENIQYF. The CDR3 nucleotides are TGTGCCACGCAGGACGTTGAAAACATTCAGTACTTC. This chain links TRBV10-3 with TRBJ2-4; D ambiguous. The CDR3 length is 12 residues. The germline V gene has CDR1 ENHRY and CDR2 SYGVKD. V lost 10 bases and J 5 bases, leaving 12 bases between the germline ends.